The 7 T cell receptor beta chains below were found in one sample sequenced in a study of shared clonotypes between healthy human individuals. Produced via immunoSEQ multiplex PCR; TCRdb's table is partial and in-frame only. The sample has nearly 2 million clones, about 95% seen once. Selected positively for CCR7 and CD45RO-negative, naive CD8 cells excluded terminally differentiated effector memory CD45RA+ cells. Sequenced material: naive CD8+ T cells sorted from blood. The receptors were sampled from a man between 18 and 29 years old in good health.

The CDR3 DNA is TGCGCCAGCAGCCTTAGTAGGGCTCCGGGTTACGAGCAGTACTTC. Translating gives CASSLSRAPGYEQYF. This chain uses TRBV4-1 with TRBJ2-7; D ambiguous. V was trimmed by 4 bases and J by 4 bases, leaving 17 bases between them. This CDR3 has 15 residues. Germline CDR1 MGHRA, CDR2 YSYEKL.

The chain uses TRBV6-1 and TRBJ2-5; 8 bases align to TRBD1. Unmatched junction bases numbered 10, after V lost 3 bases and J lost 4 bases. The CDR3 has 16 amino acids. The V gene's germline CDR1 is MNHNS and CDR2 SASEGT. CDR3 sequence: CASSDLTTGVRETQYF. The CDR3 DNA sequence: TGTGCCAGCAGTGACCTTACGACAGGGGTACGAGAGACCCAGTACTTC.

Comment on this clone: The same CDR3 arises from other DNA sequences in this sample as well. This sequence joins TRBV7-9 and TRBJ2-5, with D perhaps matching TRBD2 (5 bases). The CDR3 loop spans 14 amino acids. The germline CDR1 and CDR2 sequences are SEHNR and FQNEAQ (reference sequence). Deletions cut 4 bases from V and 2 bases from J, with 11 bases between. The CDR3 DNA sequence: TGTGCCAGCAGCTCGAGGTCGGGGCAAGAGACCCAGTACTTC. Translation: CASSSRSGQETQYF.

The V and J genes are TRBV27 and TRBJ1-1; possible D gene TRBD1, 5 bases. Germline V lookup: CDR1 MNHEY, CDR2 SMNVEV (reference sequence). CDR3 size: 15 residues. Between the trimmed V and J ends, which lost 5 bases and 5 bases, there was a span of 18 bases. CDR3 nucleotide sequence: TGTGCCAGCAGTCCGGGCCGGCAGGGAGGGACTGAAGCTTTCTTT. Amino acids: CASSPGRQGGTEAFF.

The chain couples TRBV2 to TRBJ2-1, with TRBD1 as a possible D gene (6 bases). The CDR3 consists of 18 residues. From germline, CDR1 is SNHLY and CDR2 FYNNEI. V lost 1 base, J lost 12 bases, and 28 bases lay in between. CDR3 sequence (DNA): TGTGCCAGCAGTGAAGGGGTGTGGGCAAGGCGAGATAAAGGGGGGCAGTTCTTC. This gives the protein CASSEGVWARRDKGGQFF.

This chain links TRBV5-6 with TRBJ1-2; D perhaps matches TRBD1 (5 bases). This CDR3 region has 15 residues. Trimming pared 0 bases from V and 6 bases from J, leaving 15 bases between. CDR1 and CDR2 from the germline V gene are SGHDT and YYEEEE. CDR3 residues: CASSLDGGSSDGYTF. In nucleotides, the CDR3 is TGTGCCAGCAGCTTGGACGGGGGATCTAGTGATGGCTACACCTTC.

In nucleotides, the CDR3 is TGTGCCAGCAGCTTATGGACAGGTAACACTGAAGCTTTCTTT. Its translation is CASSLWTGNTEAFF. The chain couples TRBV7-6 to TRBJ1-1; 7 nucleotides line up with TRBD1. Germline-derived CDR1 and CDR2 are SGHVS and FNYEAQ. V shed 2 bases and J 2 bases; nucleotides not matched to a gene: 2. The CDR3 has 14 residues.